This T cell receptor (beta chain) was captured in a study of T-cell reconstitution after alpha-beta-depleted transplantation in children. This clonotype was recorded at least ten times. Preparation of the TCRbeta library used unique molecular identifiers. TCRdb called the PCR reads again in MiXCR, with one record for every CDR3 protein. The sample includes around 370,000 distinct CDR3 sequences, about 9.3% of them seen just once. Germline CDR1 reads SGDLS; CDR2 reads YYNGEE. V lost 5 bases, J lost 5 bases, and 7 bases lay in between. The CDR3 length is 11 residues. The chain combines TRBV9 with TRBJ1-1; D is unresolved. The specimen was PBMCs from the stem cell graft donor, collected from the stem cell graft. The origin of this receptor is a human donor who donated a stem cell graft to a child with acute lymphoblastic leukemia. CDR3 nucleotides: TGTGCCAGCAGTTCCGGGACTGAAGCTTTCTTT. It specifies CASSSGTEAFF. Based on the CDR3 plus reference TRBV9 and TRBJ1-1, the full variable domain is DSGVTQTPKHLITATGQRVTLRCSPRSGDLSVYWYQQSLDQGLQFLIQYYNGEERAKGNILERFSAQQFPDLHSELNLSSLELGDSALYFCASSSGTEAFFGQGTRLTVV.